This T cell receptor beta chain derives from a study of T cells after yellow fever vaccination. Findings and caveats of the study: Sorted repertoires could include abundant contaminating clonotypes from bulk cells. On re-exposure, the response was weaker but peaked faster, at day 5 versus 15.

The CDR3 has 15 amino acids. Trimming at V came to 5 bases and at J to 4 bases, leaving 10 bases not matched to a gene. Germline loops: CDR1 SGHVS, CDR2 FNYEAQ. This clonotype appeared many times. Its antigen is undetermined. 5'RACE template switching generated TCR cDNA, adding a universal primer site and UMIs. TCRdb reprocessed the 5' RACE reads with MiXCR, giving one entry per CDR3 protein. The repertoire holds around 46,000 distinct CDR3 sequences, with roughly 7.4% as singletons. This receptor was taken from a young man who received the YFV17D yellow fever vaccine. The V call is TRBV7-6, the J call TRBJ2-5; 7 bases align to TRBD1. The sequenced sample was CD8+ T cells sorted from PBMCs, obtained approximately 16 days after the first yellow fever vaccination. CDR3: CASSPSPGTAETQYF. DNA of the CDR3: TGTGCCAGCAGCCCTAGTCCGGGGACAGCAGAGACCCAGTACTTC.